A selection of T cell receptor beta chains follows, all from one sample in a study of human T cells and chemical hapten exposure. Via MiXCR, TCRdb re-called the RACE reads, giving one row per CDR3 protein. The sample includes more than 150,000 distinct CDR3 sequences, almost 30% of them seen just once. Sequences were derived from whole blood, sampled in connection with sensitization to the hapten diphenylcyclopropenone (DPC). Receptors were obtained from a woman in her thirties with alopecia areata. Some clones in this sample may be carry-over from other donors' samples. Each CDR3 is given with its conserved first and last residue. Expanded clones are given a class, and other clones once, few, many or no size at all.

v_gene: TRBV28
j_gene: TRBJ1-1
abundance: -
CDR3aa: CASRPFEGAGGNTEAFF

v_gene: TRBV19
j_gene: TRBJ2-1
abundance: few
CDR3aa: CASGPRTLYNEQFF

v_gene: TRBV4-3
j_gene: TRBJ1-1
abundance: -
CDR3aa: CASSQELAQNTEAFF

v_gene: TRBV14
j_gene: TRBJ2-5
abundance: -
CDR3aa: CASNGREQETQYF

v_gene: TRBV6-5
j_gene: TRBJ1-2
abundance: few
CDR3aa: CASSDRITTGGYTF

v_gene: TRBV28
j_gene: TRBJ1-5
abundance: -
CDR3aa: CASNFGSQPQHF

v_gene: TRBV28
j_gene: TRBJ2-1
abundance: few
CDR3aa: CASTPGTIYNEQFF

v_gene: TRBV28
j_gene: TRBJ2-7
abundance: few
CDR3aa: CASNWAGNEQYF

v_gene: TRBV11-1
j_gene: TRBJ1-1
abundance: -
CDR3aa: CASSHPTGGVDTEAFF

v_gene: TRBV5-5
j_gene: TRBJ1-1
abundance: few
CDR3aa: CASSREGGLGTEAFF

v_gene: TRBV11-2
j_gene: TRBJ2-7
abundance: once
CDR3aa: CASSLGVGGGGTYEQYF

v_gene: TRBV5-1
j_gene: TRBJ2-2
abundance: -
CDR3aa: CASSPQAGTGELFF

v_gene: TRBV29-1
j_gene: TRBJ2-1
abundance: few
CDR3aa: CSAHRGSDEQFF

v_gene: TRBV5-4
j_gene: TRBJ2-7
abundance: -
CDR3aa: CASSFQTAEQYF

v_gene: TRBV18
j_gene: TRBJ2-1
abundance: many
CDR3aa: CASSPAGGNEQFF

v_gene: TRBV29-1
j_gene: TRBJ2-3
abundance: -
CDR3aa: CSVRDRGGTDTQYF

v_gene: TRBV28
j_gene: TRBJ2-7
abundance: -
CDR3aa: CASSKQGSGRARKQYF

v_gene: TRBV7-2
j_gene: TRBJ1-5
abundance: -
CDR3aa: CASNQGPGQPQHF

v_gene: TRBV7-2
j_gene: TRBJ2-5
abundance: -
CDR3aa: CASSLQGRETQYF

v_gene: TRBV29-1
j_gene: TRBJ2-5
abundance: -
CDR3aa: CSVDPRDRAETQYF

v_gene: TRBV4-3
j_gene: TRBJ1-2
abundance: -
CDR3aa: CASSQDTSYGYTF

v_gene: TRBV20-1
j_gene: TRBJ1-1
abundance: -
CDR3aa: CSGYREMNTEAFF

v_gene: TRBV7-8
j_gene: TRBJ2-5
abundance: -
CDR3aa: CASSSGHTRVTQYF

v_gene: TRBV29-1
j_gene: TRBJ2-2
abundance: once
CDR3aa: CSVAPSGTNTGELFF

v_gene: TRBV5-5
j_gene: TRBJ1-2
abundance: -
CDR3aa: CASRPTRSDGYTF

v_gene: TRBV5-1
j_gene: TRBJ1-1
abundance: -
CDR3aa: CASSLAPANTEAFF

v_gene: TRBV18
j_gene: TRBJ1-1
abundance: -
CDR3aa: CASSPGGAEAFF

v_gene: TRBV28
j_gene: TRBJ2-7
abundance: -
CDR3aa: CASTRLAGTYEQYF

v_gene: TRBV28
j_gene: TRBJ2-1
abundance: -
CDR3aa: CASRRLAGAGYNEQFF

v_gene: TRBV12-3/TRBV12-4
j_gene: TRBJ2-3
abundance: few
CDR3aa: CASSATGPTDTQYF

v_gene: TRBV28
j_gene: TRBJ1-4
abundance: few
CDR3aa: CASSLVRGSEKLFF

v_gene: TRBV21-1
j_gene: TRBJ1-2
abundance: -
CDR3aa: CASSTPEMESYGYTF

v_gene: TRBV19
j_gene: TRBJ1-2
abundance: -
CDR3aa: CASKDYGYTF

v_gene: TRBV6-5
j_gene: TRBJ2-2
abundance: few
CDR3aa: CASSYSLPGGSNTGELFF

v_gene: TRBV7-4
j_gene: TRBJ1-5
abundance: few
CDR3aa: CASRMYGQACNQPQHF

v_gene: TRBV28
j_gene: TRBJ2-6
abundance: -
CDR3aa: CASSRQGSGANVLTF

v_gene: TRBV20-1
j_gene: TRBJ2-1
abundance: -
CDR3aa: CSAGLAGGRNEQFF

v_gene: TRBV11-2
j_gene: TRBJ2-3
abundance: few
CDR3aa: CASSFSGKWDTQYF